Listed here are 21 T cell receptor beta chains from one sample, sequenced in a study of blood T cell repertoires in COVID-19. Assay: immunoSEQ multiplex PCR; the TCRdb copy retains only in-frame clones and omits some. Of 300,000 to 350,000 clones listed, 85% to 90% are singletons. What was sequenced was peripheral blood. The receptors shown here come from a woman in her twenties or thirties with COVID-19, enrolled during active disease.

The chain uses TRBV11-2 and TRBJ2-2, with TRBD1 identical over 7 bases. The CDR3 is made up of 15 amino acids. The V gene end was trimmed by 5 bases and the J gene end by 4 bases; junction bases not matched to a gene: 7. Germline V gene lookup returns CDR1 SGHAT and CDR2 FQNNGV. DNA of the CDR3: TGTGCCAGCAGCCACGGGACAGCTACCACCGGGGAGCTGTTTTTT. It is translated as CASSHGTATTGELFF.

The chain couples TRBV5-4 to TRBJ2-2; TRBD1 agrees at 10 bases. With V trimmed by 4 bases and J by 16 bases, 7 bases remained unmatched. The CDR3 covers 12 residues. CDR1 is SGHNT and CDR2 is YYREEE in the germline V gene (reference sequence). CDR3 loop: CASSPGTGEEFF. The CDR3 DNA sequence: TGTGCCAGCAGCCCCGGGACAGGGGAGGAGTTTTTT.

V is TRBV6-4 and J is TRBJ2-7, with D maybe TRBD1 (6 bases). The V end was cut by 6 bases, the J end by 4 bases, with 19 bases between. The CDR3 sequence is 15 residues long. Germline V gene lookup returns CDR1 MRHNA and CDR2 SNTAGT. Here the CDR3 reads CASSAQGGASYEQYF. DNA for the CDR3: TGTGCCAGCAGCGCGCAAGGGGGAGCCTCTTACGAGCAGTACTTC.

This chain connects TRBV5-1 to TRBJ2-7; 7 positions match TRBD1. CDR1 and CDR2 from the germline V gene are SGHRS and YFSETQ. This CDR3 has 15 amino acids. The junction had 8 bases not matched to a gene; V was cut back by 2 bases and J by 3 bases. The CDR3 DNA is TGCGCCAGCAGCTTTAGACAGGGTGCCTACTACGAGCAGTACTTC. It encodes CASSFRQGAYYEQYF.

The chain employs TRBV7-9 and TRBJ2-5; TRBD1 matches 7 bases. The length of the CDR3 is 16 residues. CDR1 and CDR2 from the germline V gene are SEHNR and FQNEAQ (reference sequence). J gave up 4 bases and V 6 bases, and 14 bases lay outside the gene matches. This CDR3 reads CASSPTGTEKGETQYF. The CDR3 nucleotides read TGTGCCAGCAGTCCAACCGGGACAGAAAAAGGAGAGACCCAGTACTTC. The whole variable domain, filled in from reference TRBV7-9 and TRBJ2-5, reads DTGVSQNPRHKITKRGQNVTFRCDPISEHNRLYWYRQTLGQGPEFLTYFQNEAQLEKSRLLSDRFSAERPKGSFSTLEIQRTEQGDSAMYLCASSPTGTEKGETQYFGPGTRLLVL.

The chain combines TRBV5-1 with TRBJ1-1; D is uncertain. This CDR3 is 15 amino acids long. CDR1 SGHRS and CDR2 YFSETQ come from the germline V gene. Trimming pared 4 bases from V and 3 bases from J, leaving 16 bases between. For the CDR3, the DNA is TGCGCCAGCAGCCGGGAACAGAGTGGATACACTGAAGCTTTCTTT. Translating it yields CASSREQSGYTEAFF.

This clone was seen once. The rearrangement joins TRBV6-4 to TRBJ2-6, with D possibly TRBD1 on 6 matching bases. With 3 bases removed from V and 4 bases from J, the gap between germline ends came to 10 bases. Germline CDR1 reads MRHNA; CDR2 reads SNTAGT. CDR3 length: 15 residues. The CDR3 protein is CASSDTGSGANVLTF. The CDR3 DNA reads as TGTGCCAGCAGTGATACAGGGTCCGGGGCCAACGTCCTGACTTTC.

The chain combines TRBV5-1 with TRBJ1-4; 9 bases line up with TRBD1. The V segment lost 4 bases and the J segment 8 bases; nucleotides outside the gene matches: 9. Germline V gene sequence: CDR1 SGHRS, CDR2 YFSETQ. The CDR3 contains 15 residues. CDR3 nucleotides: TGCGCCAGCAGCCCTGGGGACAGGGATGAAGAAAAACTGTTTTTT. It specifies CASSPGDRDEEKLFF.

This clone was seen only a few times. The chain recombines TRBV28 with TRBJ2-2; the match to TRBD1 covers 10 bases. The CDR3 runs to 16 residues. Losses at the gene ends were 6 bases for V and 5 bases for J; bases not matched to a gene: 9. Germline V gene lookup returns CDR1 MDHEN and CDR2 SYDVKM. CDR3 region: CASSSPTGQGTGELFF. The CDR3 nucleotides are TGTGCCAGCAGCTCCCCAACGGGACAGGGGACCGGGGAGCTGTTTTTT.

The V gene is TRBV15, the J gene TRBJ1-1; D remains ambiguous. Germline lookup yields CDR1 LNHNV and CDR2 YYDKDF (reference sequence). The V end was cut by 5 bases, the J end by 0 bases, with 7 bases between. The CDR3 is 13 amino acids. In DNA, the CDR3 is TGTGCCACCAGCTACGGGGTGAACACTGAAGCTTTCTTT. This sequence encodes CATSYGVNTEAFF.

The CDR3 loop is CASSLGRREKLFF. The CDR3 region has the DNA TGTGCCAGTAGTTTGGGGCGGCGTGAAAAACTGTTTTTT. This chain uses TRBV19 with TRBJ1-4, with TRBD1 as a possible D gene (5 bases). Trimming left V 5 bases short and J 7 bases short, with 11 bases between. This CDR3 is built from 13 residues. Germline lookup yields CDR1 LNHDA and CDR2 SQIVND (reference sequence).

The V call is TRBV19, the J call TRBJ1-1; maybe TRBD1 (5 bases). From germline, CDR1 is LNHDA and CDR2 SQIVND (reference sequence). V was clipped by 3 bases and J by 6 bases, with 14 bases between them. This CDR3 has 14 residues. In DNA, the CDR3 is TGTGCCAGTAGTATTGTTTTTTCGGGGGCTGAAGCTTTCTTT. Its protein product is CASSIVFSGAEAFF.

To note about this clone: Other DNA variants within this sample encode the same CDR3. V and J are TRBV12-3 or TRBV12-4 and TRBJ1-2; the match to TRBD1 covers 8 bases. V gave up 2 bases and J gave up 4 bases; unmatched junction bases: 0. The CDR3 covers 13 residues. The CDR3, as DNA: TGTGCCAGCAGTTTAACAGGGGGCTATGGCTACACCTTC. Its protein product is CASSLTGGYGYTF.

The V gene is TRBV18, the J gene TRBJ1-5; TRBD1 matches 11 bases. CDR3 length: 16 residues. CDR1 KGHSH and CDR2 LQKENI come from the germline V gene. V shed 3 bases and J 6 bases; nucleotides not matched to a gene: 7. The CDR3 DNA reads TGTGCCAGCTCACCTCAACCGGGACAGGGGGTTCAGCCCCAGCATTTT. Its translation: CASSPQPGQGVQPQHF.

The CDR3, as DNA: TGCGCCAGCAGCTTGGGCGGGGCCGGCACAGATACGCAGTATTTT. Amino acid sequence: CASSLGGAGTDTQYF. This chain links TRBV5-1 with TRBJ2-3; D may be TRBD2 (6 bases). CDR3 size: 15 residues. Germline CDR1 and CDR2: SGHRS and YFSETQ. The ends were cut back, 0 bases at V and 1 base at J, with 9 bases in the middle.

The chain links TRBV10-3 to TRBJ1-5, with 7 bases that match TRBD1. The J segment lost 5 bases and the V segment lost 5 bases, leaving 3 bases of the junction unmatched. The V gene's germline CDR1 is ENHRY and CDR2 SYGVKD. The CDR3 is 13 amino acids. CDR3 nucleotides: TGTGCCATCAGTACAGGGGACGATCAGCCCCAGCATTTT. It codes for CAISTGDDQPQHF.

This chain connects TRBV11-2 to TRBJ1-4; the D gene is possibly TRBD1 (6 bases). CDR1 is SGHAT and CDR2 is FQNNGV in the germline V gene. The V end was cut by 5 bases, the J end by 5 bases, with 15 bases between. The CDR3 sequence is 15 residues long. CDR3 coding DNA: TGTGCCAGCAGCCCCGAGGGGGAGGGCAATGAAAAACTGTTTTTT. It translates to CASSPEGEGNEKLFF.

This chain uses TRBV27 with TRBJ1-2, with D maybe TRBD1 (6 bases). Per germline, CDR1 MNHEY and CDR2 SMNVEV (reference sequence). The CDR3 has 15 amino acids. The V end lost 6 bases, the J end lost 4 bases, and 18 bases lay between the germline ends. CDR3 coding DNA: TGTGCCAGCAGGGAAGGGATACAGGGAGTCTATGGCTACACCTTC. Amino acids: CASREGIQGVYGYTF.

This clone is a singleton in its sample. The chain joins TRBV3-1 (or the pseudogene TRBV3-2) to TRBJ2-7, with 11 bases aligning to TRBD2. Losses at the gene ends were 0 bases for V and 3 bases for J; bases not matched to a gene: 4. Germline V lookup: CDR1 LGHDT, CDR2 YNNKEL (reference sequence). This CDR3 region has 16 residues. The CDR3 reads CASSQEWTSGHYEQYF. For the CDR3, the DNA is TGTGCCAGCAGCCAAGAATGGACTAGCGGGCACTACGAGCAGTACTTC.

CDR3: CATSRGRGTEAFF. In DNA, the CDR3 is TGTGCCACCAGCAGAGGCCGGGGGACTGAAGCTTTCTTT. The V gene is TRBV15, the J gene TRBJ1-1; weak D call: TRBD1 (5 bases). CDR3 length: 13 residues. The V end was cut by 1 base, the J end by 5 bases, with 8 bases between. The germline V gene has CDR1 LNHNV and CDR2 YYDKDF (reference sequence).

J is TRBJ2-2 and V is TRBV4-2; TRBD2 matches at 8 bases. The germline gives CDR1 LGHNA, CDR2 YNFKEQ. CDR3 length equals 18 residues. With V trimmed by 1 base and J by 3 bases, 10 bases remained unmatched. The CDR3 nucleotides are TGTGCCAGCAGCCAAGGGGTGCCAGCGGGAGAGCACACCGGGGAGCTGTTTTTT. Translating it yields CASSQGVPAGEHTGELFF.